This TCR beta chain stems from a study of T cell responses to AZD1222 COVID-19 vaccine. The data were produced by immunoSEQ multiplex PCR, yet TCRdb's version contains in-frame clones alone and is incomplete. The repertoire has some 150,000 clones, roughly 89% of them found once; the top ten carry roughly 1.5%. Both about-4-week and about-12-week second-dose recipients were combined. Turning to this clone: What it recognizes is unknown.

Points from the study as a whole: Repertoires were collected only later (after the peak T cell response had occurred). It was only a handful of AZD1222 recipients who were seropositive at baseline.

This TCR derives from an adult who received the AZD1222 COVID-19 vaccine. The starting material was peripheral blood, obtained 28 days after the second AZD1222 dose.

The CDR3 region has the DNA TGTGCCATCAGAGCCAGGGGACCAGGAAACACCATATATTTT. It yields the protein CAIRARGPGNTIYF. This sequence joins TRBV10-3 and TRBJ1-3; D may be TRBD1 (6 bases). V lost 6 bases and J lost 4, with 13 bases in between. The germline CDR1 and CDR2 sequences are ENHRY and SYGVKD. The CDR3 extends over 14 amino acids.